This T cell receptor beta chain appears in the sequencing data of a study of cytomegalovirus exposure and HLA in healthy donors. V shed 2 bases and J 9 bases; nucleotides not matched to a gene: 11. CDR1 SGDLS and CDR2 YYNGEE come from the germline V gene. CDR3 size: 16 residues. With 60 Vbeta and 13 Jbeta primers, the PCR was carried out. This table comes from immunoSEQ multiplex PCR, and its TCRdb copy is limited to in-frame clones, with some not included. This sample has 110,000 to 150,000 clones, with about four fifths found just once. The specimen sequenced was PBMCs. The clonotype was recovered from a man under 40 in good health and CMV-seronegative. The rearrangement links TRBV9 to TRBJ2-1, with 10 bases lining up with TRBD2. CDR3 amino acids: CASSVEASGGGAEQFF. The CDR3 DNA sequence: TGTGCCAGCAGCGTGGAGGCTAGCGGGGGAGGGGCTGAGCAGTTCTTC.